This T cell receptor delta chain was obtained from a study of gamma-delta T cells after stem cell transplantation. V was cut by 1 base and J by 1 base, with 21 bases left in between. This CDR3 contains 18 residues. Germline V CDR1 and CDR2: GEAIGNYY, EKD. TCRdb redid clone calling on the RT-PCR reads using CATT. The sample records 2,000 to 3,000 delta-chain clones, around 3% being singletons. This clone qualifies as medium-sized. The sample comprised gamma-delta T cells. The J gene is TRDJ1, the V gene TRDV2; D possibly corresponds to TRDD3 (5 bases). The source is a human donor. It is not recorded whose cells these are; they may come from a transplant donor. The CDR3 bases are TGTGCCTGTGACACGATCATAGGGGGCCCCGCGCCCACCGATAAACTCATCTTT. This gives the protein CACDTIIGGPAPTDKLIF.